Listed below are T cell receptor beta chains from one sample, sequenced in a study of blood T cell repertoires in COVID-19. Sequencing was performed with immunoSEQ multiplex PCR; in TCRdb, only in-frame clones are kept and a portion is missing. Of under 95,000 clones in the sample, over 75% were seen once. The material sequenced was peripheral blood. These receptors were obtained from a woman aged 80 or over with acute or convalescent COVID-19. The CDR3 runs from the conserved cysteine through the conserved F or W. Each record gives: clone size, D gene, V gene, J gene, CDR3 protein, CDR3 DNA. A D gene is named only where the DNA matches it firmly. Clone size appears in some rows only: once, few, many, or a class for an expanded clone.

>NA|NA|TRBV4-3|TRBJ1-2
CASSQEGGWGYTF
TGCGCCAGCAGCCAAGAGGGGGGGTGGGGCTACACCTTC
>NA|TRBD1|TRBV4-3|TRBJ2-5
CASSPSPGTQGRETQYF
TGCGCCAGCAGCCCCAGTCCCGGGACACAGGGGCGAGAGACCCAGTACTTC
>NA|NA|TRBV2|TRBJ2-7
CASRREAALYEQYF
TGTGCCAGCAGGAGGGAGGCCGCCCTTTACGAGCAGTACTTC
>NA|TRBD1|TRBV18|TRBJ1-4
CASSPQGARSIEKLFF
TGTGCCAGCTCACCTCAGGGGGCGCGGTCTATCGAAAAACTGTTTTTT
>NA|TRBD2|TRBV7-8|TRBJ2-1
CASSLRRSSGTNDNEQFF
TGTGCCAGCAGCCTAAGGAGATCTAGCGGGACAAATGACAATGAGCAGTTCTTC
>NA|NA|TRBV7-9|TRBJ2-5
CASSFTLGGETQYF
TGTGCCAGCAGCTTTACTCTAGGAGGGGAGACCCAGTACTTC
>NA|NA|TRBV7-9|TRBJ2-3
CASSLVGLANPDTQYF
TGTGCCAGCAGCTTAGTAGGCCTAGCGAACCCAGATACGCAGTATTTT
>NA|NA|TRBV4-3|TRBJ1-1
CASSQSRGTEAFF
TGCGCCAGCAGCCAGTCCCGGGGAACTGAAGCTTTCTTT
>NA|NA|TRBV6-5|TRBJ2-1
CASSPGSGYNEQFF
TGTGCCAGCAGCCCCGGTAGCGGCTACAATGAGCAGTTCTTC
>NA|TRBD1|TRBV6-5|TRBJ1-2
CASSTSSSGTGAYTF
TGTGCCAGCAGTACCTCTTCGTCCGGGACAGGGGCCTACACCTTC
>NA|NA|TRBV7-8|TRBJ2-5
CASSFRGGMGNQETQYF
TGTGCCAGCAGCTTTAGGGGGGGAATGGGTAACCAAGAGACCCAGTACTTC
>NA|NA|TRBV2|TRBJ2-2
CASRPRGGSTGELFF
TGTGCCAGCAGGCCCAGGGGAGGGAGCACCGGGGAGCTGTTTTTT
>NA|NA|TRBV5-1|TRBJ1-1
CASSFASSGTEAFF
TGCGCCAGCAGCTTCGCCAGCTCGGGGACTGAAGCTTTCTTT
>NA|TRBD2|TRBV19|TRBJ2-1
CASSIAQLAGVNEQFF
TGTGCCAGTAGTATAGCTCAACTAGCGGGAGTAAATGAGCAGTTCTTC
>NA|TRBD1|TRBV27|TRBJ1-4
CASSPHRGDNEKLFF
TGTGCCAGCAGTCCTCACAGGGGCGATAATGAAAAACTGTTTTTT
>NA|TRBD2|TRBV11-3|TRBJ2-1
CASSQGLAGADEQFF
TGTGCCAGCAGCCAAGGACTAGCGGGGGCGGATGAGCAGTTCTTC
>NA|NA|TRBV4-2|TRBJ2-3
CASSQDTSDTQYF
TGTGCCAGCAGCCAAGATACATCAGATACGCAGTATTTT
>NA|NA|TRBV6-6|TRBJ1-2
CASSYWTDENYGYTF
TGTGCCAGCAGTTACTGGACAGATGAAAACTATGGCTACACCTTC
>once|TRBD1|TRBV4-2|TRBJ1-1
CASSQDMGRTGKNTEAFF
TGTGCCAGCAGCCAAGACATGGGTAGGACAGGGAAGAACACTGAAGCTTTCTTT
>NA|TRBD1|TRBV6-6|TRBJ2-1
CASSRPPGQNVNEQFF
TGTGCCAGCAGTCGGCCTCCGGGACAGAATGTCAATGAGCAGTTCTTC
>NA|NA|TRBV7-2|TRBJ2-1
CASSLESRSHNEQFF
TGTGCCAGCAGCTTAGAATCTAGGAGCCACAATGAGCAGTTCTTC
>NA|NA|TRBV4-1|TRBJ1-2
CASSQVTGLNYGYTF
TGCGCCAGCAGCCAAGTAACAGGGCTTAACTATGGCTACACCTTC
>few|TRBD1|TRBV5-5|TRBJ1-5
CASSLQGAQGQPQHF
TGTGCCAGCAGCCTACAGGGGGCGCAAGGTCAGCCCCAGCATTTT
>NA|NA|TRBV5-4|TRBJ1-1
CASSVDRNTEAFF
TGTGCCAGCAGCGTGGACAGGAACACTGAAGCTTTCTTT
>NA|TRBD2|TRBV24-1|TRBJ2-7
CATSDPRLAGGYEQYF
TGTGCCACCAGTGATCCTAGACTAGCGGGGGGCTACGAGCAGTACTTC
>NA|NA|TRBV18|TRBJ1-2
CASSPELANYGYTF
TGTGCCAGCTCACCAGAGTTAGCTAACTATGGCTACACCTTC
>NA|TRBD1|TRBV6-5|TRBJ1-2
CASSILQGIYGYTF
TGTGCCAGCAGTATCCTACAGGGGATCTATGGCTACACCTTC
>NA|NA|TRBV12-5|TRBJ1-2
CASGLFWDNGYKGYGYTF
TGTGCTAGTGGTTTGTTCTGGGACAATGGGTATAAGGGGTATGGCTACACCTTC
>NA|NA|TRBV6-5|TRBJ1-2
CASSFRQANYGYTF
TGTGCCAGCAGTTTCAGACAGGCAAACTATGGCTACACCTTC
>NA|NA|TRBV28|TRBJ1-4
CAGGINEKLFF
TGTGCCGGGGGGATTAATGAAAAACTGTTTTTT
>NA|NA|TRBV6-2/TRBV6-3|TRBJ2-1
CASSPPLERLYNEQFF
TGTGCCAGCAGTCCACCGCTAGAGCGGTTATACAATGAGCAGTTCTTC